These 20 T cell receptor beta chains originate from one sample sequenced in a study of cytomegalovirus exposure and HLA in healthy donors. 60 Vbeta and 13 Jbeta primers were used in PCR. Libraries were prepared by immunoSEQ multiplex PCR; TCRdb keeps only in-frame clonotypes and omits some of them. The sample has approximately 100,000 clones; 60% to 75% are singletons. Sequencing was carried out using PBMCs. All receptors come from a man between 50 and 59 years old in good health and CMV-seronegative.

The rearrangement uses TRBV21-1 and TRBJ2-3; TRBD2, the D gene given by the table, was not confirmed from the DNA. TRBV21-1 is a known pseudogene. This CDR3 comprises 15 residues. CDR3 in DNA: TGTGCCAGCGGTACTAGCGGGGCTTACACAGATACGCAGTATTTT. Encoded protein: CASGTSGAYTDTQYF.

The chain carries TRBV4-2 and TRBJ2-2, with a possible D match to TRBD2 (5 bases). The V end was cut by 4 bases, the J end by 10 bases, with 19 bases between. Germline assignment: CDR1 LGHNA and CDR2 YNFKEQ. The CDR3 is 15 residues long. The CDR3 protein is CASSPHRASGEELFF. The CDR3 nucleotides read TGTGCCAGCAGCCCTCATCGGGCTTCCGGGGAGGAGCTGTTTTTT.

The V gene is TRBV19, the J gene TRBJ2-7; 9 nucleotides match TRBD1. V was pared by 7 bases and J by 6 bases, with 7 bases of the junction left unmatched. The length of the CDR3 is 13 residues. Germline values: CDR1 LNHDA, CDR2 SQIVND (reference sequence). DNA of the CDR3: TGTGCCAGTACCCGGACAGGGGTTGGCGAGCAGTACTTC. Its protein product is CASTRTGVGEQYF.

The chain links TRBV6-5 to TRBJ1-5; D unclear. CDR3 size: 14 residues. Looked up from germline, CDR1 is MNHEY and CDR2 is SVGAGI. The V end was cut by 8 bases, the J end by 7 bases, with 18 bases between. CDR3 bases: TGTGCCAGCTGCCGAAACCCTGGGGAGCAGCCCCAGCATTTT. Translated: CASCRNPGEQPQHF.

The chain has TRBV4-1 and TRBJ2-1; 8 bases agree with TRBD2. J lost 0 bases, V lost 4 bases, and 17 bases had no gene match. Germline CDR1 is MGHRA and CDR2 is YSYEKL. The CDR3 is made up of 20 amino acids. The CDR3 bases are TGCGCCAGCAGCCGAGGCAACTCTGGGCGGGAGGCCGGCTCCTACAATGAGCAGTTCTTC. This translates into CASSRGNSGREAGSYNEQFF.

The chain recombines TRBV7-2 with TRBJ1-2; a weak D match, TRBD1 (6 bases). Trimming removed 5 bases at V and 1 base at J, with 14 bases between. The germline V gene encodes CDR1 SGHTA and CDR2 FQGNSA. The CDR3 contains 15 residues. The CDR3 bases are TGTGCCAGCAGCCCAAACGGCAGGGGTAACTATGGCTACACCTTC. Translating it yields CASSPNGRGNYGYTF.

The gene calls are TRBV19 and TRBJ1-5; TRBD1 matches at 7 bases. The germline CDR1 and CDR2 sequences are LNHDA and SQIVND (reference sequence). V lost 8 bases to trimming and J lost 0 bases; unmatched junction nucleotides: 7. The CDR3 loop spans 15 amino acids. The CDR3 DNA reads as TGTGCCAGTCGGACAGGAGATTATAGCAATCAGCCCCAGCATTTT. This encodes CASRTGDYSNQPQHF.

This chain uses TRBV19 with TRBJ1-5; D is perhaps TRBD1 (5 bases). Germline-derived CDR1 and CDR2 are LNHDA and SQIVND (reference sequence). The CDR3 is made up of 17 amino acids. V lost 1 base to trimming and J lost 0 bases, with 13 bases between them. The CDR3 here is CASSIVVRVRSNQPQHF. The CDR3 nucleotides read TGTGCCAGTAGTATAGTGGTCAGGGTTCGTAGCAATCAGCCCCAGCATTTT.

This sequence joins TRBV4-1 and TRBJ2-3, with a tentative D call TRBD2 (5 bases). V lost 0 bases and J lost 0, with 13 bases in between. CDR3 length equals 17 residues. Germline-derived CDR1 and CDR2 are MGHRA and YSYEKL. The CDR3 sequence: CASSQDPDYSSTDTQYF. In nucleotides, the CDR3 is TGCGCCAGCAGCCAAGATCCAGACTATTCTAGCACAGATACGCAGTATTTT.

The chain joins TRBV30 to TRBJ1-5; 7 bases are a match to TRBD1. The CDR3 is 12 amino acids. Germline CDR1 and CDR2: GTSNPN and SVGIG (reference sequence). The ends lost 1 base at V and 6 bases at J; junction bases unmatched: 0. CDR3 region: CAWSGQGQPQHF. The CDR3 bases are TGTGCCTGGAGTGGACAGGGTCAGCCCCAGCATTTT. Filled out from reference TRBV30 and TRBJ1-5, the complete variable domain reads SQTIHQWPATLVQPVGSPLSLECTVEGTSNPNLYWYRQAAGRGLQLLFYSVGIGQISSEVPQNLSASRPQDRQFILSSKKLLLSDSGFYLCAWSGQGQPQHFGDGTRLSIL.

This chain uses TRBV7-9 with TRBJ2-4; 14 bases are shared with TRBD2. CDR3 length equals 15 residues. The germline gives CDR1 SEHNR, CDR2 FQNEAQ (reference sequence). Germline trimming cut 3 bases from V and 6 bases from J; bases unmatched to any gene: 1. CDR3 nucleotides: TGTGCCAGCAGCTTGACTAGCGGGGGGGGAAACATTCAGTACTTC. It specifies CASSLTSGGGNIQYF.

The genes are TRBV6-6 and TRBJ1-2; a possible D gene is TRBD1 (5 bases). Per germline, CDR1 MNHNY and CDR2 SVGAGI (reference sequence). V was trimmed by 7 bases and J by 8 bases, leaving 20 bases between them. The CDR3 is 14 amino acids. The CDR3 nucleotides read TGTGCCAGCACCAGAAGAGACAGCTCTGAGGGCTACACCTTC. Protein sequence: CASTRRDSSEGYTF.

The CDR3 nucleotides read TGTGCCAGCCAGAGGGCCGAGCAGTACTTC. Its translation: CASQRAEQYF. This chain uses TRBV2 with TRBJ2-7; a possible D gene is TRBD2 (5 bases). Germline V gene lookup returns CDR1 SNHLY and CDR2 FYNNEI. This CDR3 is built from 10 residues. V was pared by 8 bases and J by 6 bases, with 8 bases between.

The V call is TRBV7-2, the J call TRBJ1-5; D is unresolved. Germline CDR1 is SGHTA and CDR2 is FQGNSA. CDR3 length: 16 amino acids. V was pared by 2 bases and J by 7 bases, with 18 bases between. Here the CDR3 DNA reads TGTGCCAGCAGCTTATCCGGCCCTCACGGGAGCCAGCCCCAGCATTTT. This sequence encodes CASSLSGPHGSQPQHF.

The chain has TRBV7-3 and TRBJ1-3, with D unresolved. The germline CDR1 and CDR2 sequences are SGHTA and FQGTGA. This CDR3 has 14 residues. Trimming left V 2 bases short and J 2 bases short, with 7 bases between. The CDR3 protein is CASSLGVPGNTIYF. DNA of the CDR3: TGTGCCAGCAGCTTAGGAGTCCCTGGAAACACCATATATTTT.

V usage is TRBV7-6 and J usage is TRBJ2-5; the D gene is possibly TRBD2 (7 bases). V was cut by 2 bases and J by 1 base, with 17 bases left in between. This CDR3 contains 17 residues. The germline gives CDR1 SGHVS, CDR2 FNYEAQ. The CDR3: CASSLSGGLLPQETQYF. As DNA, the CDR3 is TGTGCCAGCAGCTTATCGGGGGGCCTTCTGCCCCAAGAGACCCAGTACTTC.

The V and J genes are TRBV10-3 and TRBJ1-2, with D hard to call. Germline V CDR1 and CDR2: ENHRY, SYGVKD. The CDR3 runs to 11 residues. Trimming left V 8 bases short and J 3 bases short, with 7 bases between. The CDR3 here is CAIGEDYGYTF. DNA of the CDR3: TGTGCCATCGGGGAGGACTATGGCTACACCTTC.

The rearrangement uses TRBV2 and TRBJ2-5; TRBD2 is a possible D gene (6 bases). Germline assignment: CDR1 SNHLY and CDR2 FYNNEI. Deletions cut 6 bases from V and 5 bases from J, with 22 bases between. CDR3 size: 16 residues. The CDR3 reads CASRPGTGTVAETQYF. CDR3 coding DNA: TGTGCCAGCAGGCCGGGGACGGGGACTGTGGCGGAGACCCAGTACTTC.

The gene calls are TRBV29-1 and TRBJ2-2; 9 positions match TRBD1. The CDR3 sequence is 16 residues long. V was pared by 7 bases and J by 6 bases, with 15 bases of the junction left unmatched. Germline V gives CDR1 SQVTM, CDR2 ANQGSEA. CDR3 residues: CSASYGDRGTAGELFF. The DNA of the CDR3 is TGCAGCGCGAGTTATGGAGACAGGGGGACGGCCGGGGAGCTGTTTTTT.

This chain links TRBV5-1 with TRBJ1-4; 9 bases agree with TRBD1. V shed 4 bases, J shed 8 bases, and the junction held 9 bases outside the gene matches. Germline V lookup: CDR1 SGHRS, CDR2 YFSETQ. The CDR3 has 15 residues. The CDR3 sequence: CASSPQQGAREKLFF. CDR3 in DNA: TGCGCCAGCAGCCCCCAACAGGGGGCCAGAGAAAAACTGTTTTTT. The whole variable domain, remainder taken from reference TRBV5-1 and TRBJ1-4, is KAGVTQTPRYLIKTRGQQVTLSCSPISGHRSVSWYQQTPGQGLQFLFEYFSETQRNKGNFPGRFSGRQFSNSRSEMNVSTLELGDSALYLCASSPQQGAREKLFFGSGTQLSVL.